The sequence of this T cell receptor beta chain was determined in a study of cytomegalovirus exposure and HLA in healthy donors. V was pared by 0 bases and J by 3 bases, with 12 bases between. CDR3 length: 15 amino acids. Germline V CDR1 and CDR2: SGDLS, YYNGEE. 13 Jbeta primers and 60 Vbeta primers were used for the PCR. Repertoires were generated with immunoSEQ multiplex PCR, while TCRdb's copy carries only in-frame clones and drops some. The repertoire holds about 120,000 clones, approximately 80% seen once, with roughly a fifth in the top ten. What was sequenced was PBMCs. The TCR sequence derives from a man aged 30 to 39 in good health and CMV-seropositive. The chain employs TRBV9 and TRBJ1-2, with no clear D. CDR3 residues: CASSVGSFFDYGYTF. CDR3 nucleotides: TGTGCCAGCAGCGTAGGTTCCTTTTTCGACTATGGCTACACCTTC.